This T cell receptor beta chain was identified during a study of CD8+CD57+ T cells in acquired aplastic anemia. Whole-study context: The mean DNA yield obtained from sorted CD4+ and CD8+ cells came to 3 to 3.5 ug. Study outcomes and limitations: Some 31 sequences, all CD8+ CDR3, were shared between patients and controls.

This clonotype was recorded many times. The antigen remains undetermined. Compared with germline, one end of the junction differs, possibly owing to a read error. Researchers used genomic DNA as the template to profile TCR beta VDJ and CDR3. TCRdb reprocessed the reads via MiXCR and lists one record per CDR3 protein. The sample carries some 410,000 distinct CDR3 sequences, 55% to 75% recorded once. What was sequenced was sorted CD4+, CD8+, or CD8+CD57+ T cells (not recorded which) from PBMCs. The receptor was isolated from a human donor in good health, serving as a control.

This CDR3 is CSAGDGGTNEKLFF. The CDR3 DNA follows: TGCAGTGCTGGAGACGGAGGAACTAATGAAAAACTGTTTTTT. The chain employs TRBV20-1 and TRBJ1-4; D not resolved. The CDR3 length is 14 residues. CDR1 and CDR2 from the germline V gene are DFQATT and SNEGSKA (reference sequence).